This note documents a single T cell receptor beta chain sequence. Germline CDR1 reads MNHNS; CDR2 reads SASEGT. This CDR3 contains 14 residues. V lost 7 bases, J lost 1 base, and 6 bases stayed unmatched. PCR involved 60 Vbeta and 13 Jbeta primers. Measured with immunoSEQ multiplex PCR; TCRdb has only the in-frame clones, and not every one. This sample carries 65,000 to 95,000 clones, 60% to 85% of them seen once, and the ten largest clones take 4.5% to 7%. The entry originates in a study of cytomegalovirus exposure and HLA in healthy donors. This sequence was found in a male donor in good health and CMV-seropositive. The sequenced material came from PBMCs. The chain links TRBV6-1 to TRBJ2-5; 7 bases are shared with TRBD1. The CDR3 sequence: CASIRQGRQETQYF. CDR3 sequence (DNA): TGTGCCAGCATACGACAGGGTCGCCAAGAGACCCAGTACTTC.